A single T cell receptor beta chain is shown here with its context. TCRdb's copy holds only in-frame clones and misses some; the assay was immunoSEQ multiplex PCR. The sample records 90,000 to 100,000 clones, 82% being singletons. This entry belongs to a study of blood T cell repertoires in COVID-19. V was clipped by 4 bases and J by 7 bases; unmatched bases: 5. CDR3 size: 13 residues. Germline CDR1 is SGHRS and CDR2 is YFSETQ. Sequencing input: peripheral blood. The rearrangement joins TRBV5-1 to TRBJ1-1; TRBD1 agrees at 9 bases. This receptor was taken from a man of 80 years or more with acute or convalescent COVID-19. CDR3 bases: TGCGCCAGCAGCCCCGGACAGGGGTATGAAGCTTTCTTT. Translated: CASSPGQGYEAFF.